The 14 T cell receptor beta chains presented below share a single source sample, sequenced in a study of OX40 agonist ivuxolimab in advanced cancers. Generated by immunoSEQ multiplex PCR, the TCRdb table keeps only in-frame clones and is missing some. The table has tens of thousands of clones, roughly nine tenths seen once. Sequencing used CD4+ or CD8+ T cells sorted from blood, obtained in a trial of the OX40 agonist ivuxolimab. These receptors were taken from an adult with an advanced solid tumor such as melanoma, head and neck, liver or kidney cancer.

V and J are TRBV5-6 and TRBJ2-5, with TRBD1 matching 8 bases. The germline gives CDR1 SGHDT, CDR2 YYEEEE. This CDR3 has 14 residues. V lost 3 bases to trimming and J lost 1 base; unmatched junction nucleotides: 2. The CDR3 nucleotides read TGTGCCAGCAGCTCCCAGGGGGCCCAAGAGACCCAGTACTTC. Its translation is CASSSQGAQETQYF. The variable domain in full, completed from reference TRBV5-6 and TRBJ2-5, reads DAGVTQSPTHLIKTRGQQVTLRCSPKSGHDTVSWYQQALGQGPQFIFQYYEEEERQRGNFPDRFSGHQFPNYSSELNVNALLLGDSALYLCASSSQGAQETQYFGPGTRLLVL.

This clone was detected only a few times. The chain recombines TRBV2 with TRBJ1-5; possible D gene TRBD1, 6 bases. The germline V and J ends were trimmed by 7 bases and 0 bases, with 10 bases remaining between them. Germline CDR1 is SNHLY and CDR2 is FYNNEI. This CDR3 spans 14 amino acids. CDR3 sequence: CASKGGLSNQPQHF. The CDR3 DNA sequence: TGTGCCAGCAAGGGGGGACTTAGCAATCAGCCCCAGCATTTT.

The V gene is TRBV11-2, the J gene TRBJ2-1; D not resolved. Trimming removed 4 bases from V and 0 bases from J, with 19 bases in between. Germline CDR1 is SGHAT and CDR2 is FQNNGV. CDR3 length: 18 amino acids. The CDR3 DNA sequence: TGTGCCAGCAGCTCCCTCCGTCAGTATGCAGGCTCCTACAATGAGCAGTTCTTC. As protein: CASSSLRQYAGSYNEQFF.

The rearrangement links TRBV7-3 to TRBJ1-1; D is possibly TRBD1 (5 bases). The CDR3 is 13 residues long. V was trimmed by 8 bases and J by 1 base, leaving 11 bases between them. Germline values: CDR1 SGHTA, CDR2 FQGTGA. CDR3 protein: CASAGQRNTEAFF. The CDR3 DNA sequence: TGTGCCAGCGCGGGGCAGAGGAACACTGAAGCTTTCTTT.

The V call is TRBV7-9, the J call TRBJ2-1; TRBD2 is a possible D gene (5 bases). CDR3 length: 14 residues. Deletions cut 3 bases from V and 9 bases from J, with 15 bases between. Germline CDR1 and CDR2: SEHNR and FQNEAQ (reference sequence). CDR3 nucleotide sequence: TGTGCCAGCAGCTTTTCCGTAGCGAGAGGTGAGCAGTTCTTC. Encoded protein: CASSFSVARGEQFF.

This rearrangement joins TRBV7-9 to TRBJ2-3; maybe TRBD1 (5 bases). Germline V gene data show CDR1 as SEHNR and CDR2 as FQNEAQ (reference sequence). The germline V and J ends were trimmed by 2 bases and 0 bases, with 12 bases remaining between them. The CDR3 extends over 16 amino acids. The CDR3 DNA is TGTGCCAGCAGCTTAAATCAGGACACTAGCACAGATACGCAGTATTTT. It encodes CASSLNQDTSTDTQYF.

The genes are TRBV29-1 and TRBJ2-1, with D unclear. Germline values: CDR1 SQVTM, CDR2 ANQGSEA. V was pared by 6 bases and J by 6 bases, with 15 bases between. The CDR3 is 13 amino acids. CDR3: CSVSGAVINEQFF. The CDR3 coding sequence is TGCAGCGTCTCAGGAGCAGTTATCAATGAGCAGTTCTTC.

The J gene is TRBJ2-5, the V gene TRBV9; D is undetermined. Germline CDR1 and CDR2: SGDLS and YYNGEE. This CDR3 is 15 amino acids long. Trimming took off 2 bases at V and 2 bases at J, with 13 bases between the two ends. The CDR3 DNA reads TGTGCCAGCAGCGTCCAGCCTGACCCTCAAGAGACCCAGTACTTC. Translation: CASSVQPDPQETQYF.

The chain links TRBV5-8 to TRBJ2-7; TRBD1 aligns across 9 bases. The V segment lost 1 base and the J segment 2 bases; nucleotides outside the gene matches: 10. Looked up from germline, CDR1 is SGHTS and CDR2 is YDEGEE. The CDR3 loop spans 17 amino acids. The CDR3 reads CASSLYRGRLEAYEQYF. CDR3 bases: TGTGCCAGCAGCTTGTACAGGGGGCGGCTAGAAGCCTACGAGCAGTACTTC.

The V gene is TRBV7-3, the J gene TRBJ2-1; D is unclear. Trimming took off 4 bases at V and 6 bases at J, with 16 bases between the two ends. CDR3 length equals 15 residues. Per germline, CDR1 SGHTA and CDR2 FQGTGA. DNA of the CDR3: TGTGCCAGCAGCTCGGGCCTCCCGGCTTTCAATGAGCAGTTCTTC. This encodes CASSSGLPAFNEQFF.

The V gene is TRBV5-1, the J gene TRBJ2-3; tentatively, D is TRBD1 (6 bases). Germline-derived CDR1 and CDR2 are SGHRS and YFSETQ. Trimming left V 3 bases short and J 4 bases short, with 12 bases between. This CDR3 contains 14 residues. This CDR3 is CASSYPGVADTQYF. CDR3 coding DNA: TGCGCCAGCAGCTACCCAGGGGTCGCAGATACGCAGTATTTT.

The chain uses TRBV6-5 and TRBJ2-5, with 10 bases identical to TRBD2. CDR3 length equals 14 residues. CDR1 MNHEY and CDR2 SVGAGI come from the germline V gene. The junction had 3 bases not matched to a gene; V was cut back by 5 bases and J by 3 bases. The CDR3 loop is CASSPSGSKETQYF. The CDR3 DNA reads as TGTGCCAGCAGTCCTAGCGGGAGTAAAGAGACCCAGTACTTC.

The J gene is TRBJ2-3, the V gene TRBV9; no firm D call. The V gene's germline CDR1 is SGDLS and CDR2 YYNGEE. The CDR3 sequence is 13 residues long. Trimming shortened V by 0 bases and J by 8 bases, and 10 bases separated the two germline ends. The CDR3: CASSVGVVGTQYF. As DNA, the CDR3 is TGTGCCAGCAGCGTAGGGGTAGTTGGTACGCAGTATTTT. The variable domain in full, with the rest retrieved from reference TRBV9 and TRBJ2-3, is DSGVTQTPKHLITATGQRVTLRCSPRSGDLSVYWYQQSLDQGLQFLIQYYNGEERAKGNILERFSAQQFPDLHSELNLSSLELGDSALYFCASSVGVVGTQYFGPGTRLTVL.

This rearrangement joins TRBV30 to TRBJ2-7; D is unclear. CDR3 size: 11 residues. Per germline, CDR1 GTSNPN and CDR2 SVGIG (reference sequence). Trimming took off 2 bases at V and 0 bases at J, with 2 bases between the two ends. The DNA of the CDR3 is TGTGCCTGGAGTCGCTCCTACGAGCAGTACTTC. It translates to CAWSRSYEQYF.